This T cell receptor (beta chain) originates from a study of vaccination effects on CD4 cells after COVID-19. General study results and limits: Only 1 of 255 vaccine-induced clones from healthy vaccinees cross-reacted with common cold coronaviruses.

This clone was recorded a few times. Its antigen remains unknown. CD4+ T cells specific for antigen were expanded with viral peptide pools by the ViraFEST assay before sequencing. An approximately nine-day culture period preceded the isolation of CD4+ T cells. None of the vaccinated had previously contracted SARS-CoV-2, and their nucleocapsid antibodies tested negative. Half-medium changes using IL-2 medium occurred on days 3 and 7. This CDR3 has 12 residues. The germline gives CDR1 LGHDT, CDR2 YNNKEL (reference sequence). V lost 1 base and J lost 5, with 5 bases in between. This table comes from immunoSEQ multiplex PCR, and its TCRdb copy is limited to in-frame clones, with some not included. The sample lists some 65,000 clones, approximately 79% occurring once.

J is TRBJ1-1 and V is TRBV3-1 (or the pseudogene TRBV3-2); no definite D call. The sequencing here drew on CD4+ T cells from PBMCs cultured with HCoV-NL63 spike peptides, taken before COVID-19 vaccination. This receptor was obtained from a human donor who received a COVID-19 vaccine. In DNA, the CDR3 is TGTGCCAGCAGCCAAGTGGCAACTGAAGCTTTCTTT. The encoded protein is CASSQVATEAFF.